This passage covers 5 T cell receptor beta chains from one sample sequenced in a study of blood T cell repertoires in COVID-19. Libraries were prepared by immunoSEQ multiplex PCR; TCRdb keeps only in-frame clonotypes and omits some of them. The sample includes 300,000 to 350,000 clones, roughly 90% seen only once; the top ten take approximately 0.98%. Sample: peripheral blood. Source of these receptors: a woman in her thirties or forties with COVID-19, enrolled during active disease.

This chain uses TRBV9 with TRBJ1-6, with 7 nucleotides matching TRBD1. The germline V gene encodes CDR1 SGDLS and CDR2 YYNGEE. V lost 0 bases and J lost 7; bases outside the gene matches: 4. This CDR3 spans 15 amino acids. As DNA, the CDR3 is TGTGCCAGCAGCGTAGCGGGGACAGCCAATTCACCCCTCCACTTT. Protein product: CASSVAGTANSPLHF. The variable domain in full, with the rest retrieved from reference TRBV9 and TRBJ1-6, is DSGVTQTPKHLITATGQRVTLRCSPRSGDLSVYWYQQSLDQGLQFLIQYYNGEERAKGNILERFSAQQFPDLHSELNLSSLELGDSALYFCASSVAGTANSPLHFGNGTRLTVT.

The V and J genes are TRBV28 and TRBJ2-1; 8 bases line up with TRBD1. With 4 bases clipped from V and 4 bases from J, the junction kept 6 bases outside the gene matches. Germline V gene sequence: CDR1 MDHEN, CDR2 SYDVKM. This CDR3 is built from 15 residues. The CDR3 loop reads CASSSLGTGYNEQFF. The CDR3 DNA follows: TGTGCCAGCAGTTCCCTTGGGACAGGATACAATGAGCAGTTCTTC.

The chain employs TRBV7-9 and TRBJ2-7, with 8 bases identical to TRBD1. Germline V gives CDR1 SEHNR, CDR2 FQNEAQ (reference sequence). The CDR3 is 16 residues long. The V and J ends lost 4 bases and 2 bases, in that order; junction bases with no gene match: 10. In DNA form, the CDR3 reads TGTGCCAGCAGCTCACCATCGGACAGGGACCCCTACGAGCAGTACTTC. Translation gives CASSSPSDRDPYEQYF.

The V gene is TRBV5-6, the J gene TRBJ1-4; perhaps TRBD1 as D (5 bases). The germline V gene encodes CDR1 SGHDT and CDR2 YYEEEE. This CDR3 contains 16 residues. Trimming shortened V by 4 bases and J by 0 bases, and 13 bases separated the two germline ends. This chain's CDR3 is CASSPLGGSTNEKLFF. The DNA of the CDR3 is TGTGCCAGCAGCCCCCTGGGGGGGTCAACTAATGAAAAACTGTTTTTT.

The chain combines TRBV7-9 with TRBJ1-4; D uncertain. Trimming cost V 1 base and J 14 bases, with 11 bases left between them. Germline CDR1 and CDR2: SEHNR and FQNEAQ (reference sequence). This CDR3 has 12 amino acids. The CDR3 sequence: CASSLEIPDLFF. The CDR3 nucleotides read TGTGCCAGCAGCTTAGAGATACCAGATCTGTTTTTT.